Each of the 29 T cell receptor beta chains below was sequenced from the same sample in a study of OX40 agonist ivuxolimab in advanced cancers. Receptors were amplified or captured by the immunoSEQ multiplex PCR assay. As stored in TCRdb, this immuneACCESS dataset retains in-frame rearrangements with V and J assigned. A fraction of the clones does not appear; measured against another copy, unresolved V genes explain less than half of the discrepancy, and the remainder lacks a known reason. Here the sample has around 15,000 clones; 70% to 85% occur a single time. Of the sample, about 31% falls within the top ten clones. The sample in question was CD4+ or CD8+ T cells sorted from blood, obtained in a trial of the OX40 agonist ivuxolimab. The source is an adult with an advanced solid tumor such as melanoma, head and neck, liver or kidney cancer.

This clone occurred once. The V and J genes are TRBV7-9 and TRBJ1-1; D perhaps matches TRBD1 (5 bases). Germline assignment: CDR1 SEHNR and CDR2 FQNEAQ (reference sequence). Trimming removed 1 base from V and 3 bases from J, with 6 bases in between. The CDR3 is 13 residues long. CDR3 sequence (DNA): TGTGCCAGCAGCTTAGGGGGGGACACTGAAGCTTTCTTT. Its protein product is CASSLGGDTEAFF.

In its sample, this clone was seen a few times. This chain joins TRBV5-1 and TRBJ1-2, with 7 bases identical to TRBD1. Per the germline V gene, CDR1 is SGHRS and CDR2 is YFSETQ. Germline trimming cut 2 bases from V and 4 bases from J; bases unmatched to any gene: 5. This CDR3 is 14 amino acids long. The CDR3 nucleotides read TGCGCCAGCAGCTTTGGAGGGGGCATCTATGGCTACACCTTC. This gives the protein CASSFGGGIYGYTF.

This clone was counted only a few times. This chain links TRBV9 with TRBJ2-7; 7 bases match TRBD1. There are 15 residues in the CDR3. V lost 0 bases to trimming and J lost 3 bases; unmatched junction nucleotides: 6. Germline-derived CDR1 and CDR2 are SGDLS and YYNGEE. CDR3 bases: TGTGCCAGCAGCGTAGCTGCGACAGGGAGCTACGAGCAGTACTTC. This sequence encodes CASSVAATGSYEQYF.

The chain joins TRBV19 to TRBJ2-1; 7 bases are shared with TRBD2. The ends lost 5 bases at V and 9 bases at J; junction bases unmatched: 10. The CDR3 extends over 14 amino acids. Germline V lookup: CDR1 LNHDA, CDR2 SQIVND (reference sequence). The CDR3 here is CASSGAGGSIEQFF. DNA of the CDR3: TGTGCCAGTAGTGGGGCCGGCGGGAGCATTGAGCAGTTCTTC.

This clone is labeled as medium-sized (0.01 to 0.1%). The V call is TRBV30, the J call TRBJ2-1; D may be TRBD2 (6 bases). The CDR3 totals 14 residues. The V gene's germline CDR1 is GTSNPN and CDR2 SVGIG (reference sequence). V dropped 5 bases and J dropped 3 bases, with 14 bases sitting between them. The CDR3, as DNA: TGTGCCTGGGGAAAGCGGGTAATCTACAATGAGCAGTTCTTC. The encoded protein is CAWGKRVIYNEQFF.

This chain uses TRBV29-1 with TRBJ2-5; D uncertain. Germline CDR1 and CDR2: SQVTM and ANQGSEA. The CDR3 contains 12 residues. Trimming left V 2 bases short and J 4 bases short, with 8 bases between. The CDR3 DNA sequence: TGCAGCGTTGAACTGCAAGGAGAGACCCAGTACTTC. This translates into CSVELQGETQYF.

This clone was seen a handful of times. The rearrangement joins TRBV19 to TRBJ1-3, with a tentative D call TRBD1 (5 bases). Trimming took off 5 bases at V and 2 bases at J, with 13 bases between the two ends. Germline V gives CDR1 LNHDA, CDR2 SQIVND (reference sequence). CDR3 length equals 15 residues. CDR3: CASSFFRGTGNTIYF. The CDR3 region has the DNA TGTGCCAGTAGTTTCTTCCGGGGGACTGGAAACACCATATATTTT.

This chain joins TRBV7-8 and TRBJ2-7; no firm D call. Trimming took 1 base from V and 2 from J, leaving 6 bases between them. The CDR3 spans 13 residues. Per the germline V gene, CDR1 is SGHVS and CDR2 is FQNEAQ. The CDR3 DNA sequence: TGTGCCAGCAGCTTAGGGCGTGCCTACGAGCAGTACTTC. Its translation: CASSLGRAYEQYF.

V usage is TRBV5-8 and J usage is TRBJ2-2, with D possibly TRBD1 on 6 matching bases. Germline V gene lookup returns CDR1 SGHTS and CDR2 YDEGEE. The CDR3 runs to 15 residues. The V end lost 6 bases, the J end lost 2 bases, and 14 bases lay between the germline ends. This CDR3 reads CASNLGGTNTGELFF. The CDR3 nucleotides are TGTGCCAGCAACTTAGGGGGAACTAACACCGGGGAGCTGTTTTTT.

The genes are TRBV11-2 and TRBJ1-1; perhaps TRBD1 as D (5 bases). V lost 1 base and J lost 1, with 13 bases in between. The CDR3 has 16 residues. CDR1 is SGHAT and CDR2 is FQNNGV in the germline V gene. In DNA, the CDR3 is TGTGCCAGCAGCTTAGTAGCTGGGGCGGGGAACACTGAAGCTTTCTTT. Protein: CASSLVAGAGNTEAFF. The variable domain in full, completed from reference TRBV11-2 and TRBJ1-1, reads EAGVAQSPRYKIIEKRQSVAFWCNPISGHATLYWYQQILGQGPKLLIQFQNNGVVDDSQLPKDRFSAERLKGVDSTLKIQPAKLEDSAVYLCASSLVAGAGNTEAFFGQGTRLTVV.

This clone was seen once. V gene TRBV5-4 combines with J gene TRBJ1-2; D gene uncertain. Trimming left V 0 bases short and J 4 bases short, with 13 bases between. This CDR3 spans 15 amino acids. Germline CDR1 SGHNT, CDR2 YYREEE (reference sequence). CDR3 protein: CASSLVRSTSYGYTF. Here the CDR3 DNA reads TGTGCCAGCAGCTTGGTAAGGTCCACCTCCTATGGCTACACCTTC.

The chain recombines TRBV9 with TRBJ1-3; TRBD1 matches 7 bases. The CDR3 covers 20 residues. The J segment lost 1 base and the V segment lost 0 bases, leaving 16 bases of the junction unmatched. The V gene's germline CDR1 is SGDLS and CDR2 YYNGEE. The CDR3 region is CASSVGRQGEVSRSGNTIYF. The CDR3 DNA follows: TGTGCCAGCAGCGTAGGACGGCAGGGGGAAGTATCAAGATCTGGAAACACCATATATTTT.

The chain has TRBV27 and TRBJ2-1; 11 positions match TRBD1. V was pared by 5 bases and J by 4 bases, with 7 bases of the junction left unmatched. Germline CDR1 reads MNHEY; CDR2 reads SMNVEV (reference sequence). The CDR3 length is 16 residues. As DNA, the CDR3 is TGTGCCAGCAGTCCCGGGACAGGGGGGGCTTACAATGAGCAGTTCTTC. It is translated as CASSPGTGGAYNEQFF.

Note on this clone: The same CDR3 can be traced to other DNA sequences in this sample. The rearrangement joins TRBV14 to TRBJ1-4; D is unclear. V dropped 0 bases and J dropped 0 bases, with 14 bases sitting between them. This CDR3 comprises 18 residues. The V gene's germline CDR1 is SGHDN and CDR2 FVKESK. The CDR3 DNA is TGTGCCAGCAGCCAAGATTGGGCAGGCCCGACAACTAATGAAAAACTGTTTTTT. It codes for CASSQDWAGPTTNEKLFF.

The V and J genes are TRBV6-1 and TRBJ1-5, with D tentatively TRBD1 (5 bases). CDR1 is MNHNS and CDR2 is SASEGT in the germline V gene. The CDR3 is 15 residues long. V shed 4 bases and J shed 2 bases, with 12 bases lying between them. The CDR3 DNA follows: TGTGCCAGCAGTGGCCTAGGGACCGGCAATCAGCCCCAGCATTTT. It codes for CASSGLGTGNQPQHF.

The CDR3 sequence: CASSQRGQGMNYGYTF. For the CDR3, the DNA is TGCGCCAGCAGCCAAAGGGGGCAGGGGATGAACTATGGCTACACCTTC. The J gene is TRBJ1-2, the V gene TRBV4-1, with 7 bases identical to TRBD1. V shed 2 bases, J shed 2 bases, and the junction held 8 bases outside the gene matches. Germline V lookup: CDR1 MGHRA, CDR2 YSYEKL. This CDR3 region has 16 residues.

Only a few counts were recorded for this clone. The chain combines TRBV5-1 with TRBJ2-7; D is unresolved. V was pared by 3 bases and J by 5 bases, with 12 bases between. The CDR3 extends over 13 amino acids. Germline V lookup: CDR1 SGHRS, CDR2 YFSETQ. This chain's CDR3 is CASSSSSYDEQYF. The CDR3 DNA follows: TGCGCCAGCAGCTCCTCTTCATACGACGAGCAGTACTTC.

The chain employs TRBV18 and TRBJ2-5, with 9 positions matching TRBD1. The CDR3 totals 15 residues. The germline V gene has CDR1 KGHSH and CDR2 LQKENI. V was clipped by 3 bases and J by 5 bases; unmatched bases: 7. CDR3 nucleotides: TGTGCCAGCTCACCCGGGGACAGGGTATATGAGACCCAGTACTTC. Protein product: CASSPGDRVYETQYF.

Within the sample, this clone is medium-sized. The genes are TRBV29-1 and TRBJ1-2, with D hard to call. The CDR3 contains 11 residues. Germline assignment: CDR1 SQVTM and CDR2 ANQGSEA. V lost 2 bases and J 5 bases, leaving 6 bases between the germline ends. The CDR3 reads CSVELLYGYTF. The CDR3 region has the DNA TGCAGCGTTGAATTGCTTTATGGCTACACCTTC. Full variable domain (remainder filled in from reference TRBV29-1 and TRBJ1-2): SAVISQKPSRDICQRGTSLTIQCQVDSQVTMMFWYRQQPGQSLTLIATANQGSEATYESGFVIDKFPISRPNLTFSTLTVSNMSPEDSSIYLCSVELLYGYTFGSGTRLTVV.

The chain employs TRBV4-1 and TRBJ1-2, with D possibly being TRBD1 (6 bases). Trimming cost V 4 bases and J 4 bases, with 16 bases left between them. The CDR3 extends over 15 amino acids. Per germline, CDR1 MGHRA and CDR2 YSYEKL. In DNA form, the CDR3 reads TGCGCCAGCAGCCTGGGGGGCAACTCTCCCTATGGCTACACCTTC. Amino acids: CASSLGGNSPYGYTF.

A few counts support this clone. The chain links TRBV11-2 to TRBJ2-5; D is ambiguous. The V gene lost 0 bases and the J gene lost 2 bases, with 7 bases spanning the gap. The CDR3 is made up of 14 amino acids. CDR1 is SGHAT and CDR2 is FQNNGV in the germline V gene. CDR3 loop: CASSLDPNQETQYF. Written as DNA, the CDR3 is TGTGCCAGCAGCTTAGATCCGAATCAAGAGACCCAGTACTTC.

V usage is TRBV30 and J usage is TRBJ2-3; TRBD2 agrees at 14 bases. CDR1 is GTSNPN, CDR2 SVGIG, per germline (reference sequence). V was clipped by 5 bases and J by 3 bases; unmatched bases: 1. The CDR3 is 14 residues long. In nucleotides, the CDR3 is TGTGCCTGGGGACTAGCGGGAGGTACAGATACGCAGTATTTT. The encoded protein is CAWGLAGGTDTQYF.

The chain is built from TRBV19 and TRBJ2-5; D unresolved. The CDR3 runs to 13 residues. Germline V CDR1 and CDR2: LNHDA, SQIVND (reference sequence). With 5 bases removed from V and 9 bases from J, the gap between germline ends came to 16 bases. CDR3 sequence: CASSPADPRAQYF. CDR3 nucleotide sequence: TGTGCCAGTAGTCCGGCAGACCCAAGAGCCCAGTACTTC.

The V and J genes are TRBV4-2 and TRBJ1-2; tentatively, D is TRBD1 (5 bases). This CDR3 region has 15 residues. V lost 0 bases and J lost 1, with 9 bases in between. Germline CDR1 is LGHNA and CDR2 is YNFKEQ. In nucleotides, the CDR3 is TGTGCCAGCAGCCAAGAAGACGGGGGTAACTATGGCTACACCTTC. Its protein product is CASSQEDGGNYGYTF.

The gene calls are TRBV28 and TRBJ2-7; D might be TRBD2 (6 bases). The CDR3 covers 13 residues. Deletions cut 3 bases from V and 4 bases from J, with 10 bases between. The V gene's germline CDR1 is MDHEN and CDR2 SYDVKM. The CDR3 DNA sequence: TGTGCCAGCAGTTTGCGGGGTATATACGAGCAGTACTTC. Translating gives CASSLRGIYEQYF.

This clone appeared a single time. The chain joins TRBV7-6 to TRBJ1-2; 7 bases match TRBD1. The CDR3 is 16 residues long. The junction had 7 bases not matched to a gene; V was cut back by 3 bases and J by 0 bases. Germline V gene lookup returns CDR1 SGHVS and CDR2 FNYEAQ. The CDR3 sequence is CASSLGQMGTNYGYTF. The CDR3 nucleotides are TGTGCCAGCAGCTTGGGACAGATGGGGACTAACTATGGCTACACCTTC.

The chain employs TRBV27 and TRBJ2-1; 7 bases align to TRBD2. The J segment lost 4 bases and the V segment lost 5 bases, leaving 5 bases of the junction unmatched. This CDR3 comprises 14 residues. Germline loops: CDR1 MNHEY, CDR2 SMNVEV (reference sequence). The CDR3 loop is CASSPGGNYNEQFF. CDR3 bases: TGTGCCAGCAGTCCGGGGGGAAATTACAATGAGCAGTTCTTC.

The count of this clone is one. The chain uses TRBV9 and TRBJ2-5, with 9 bases that match TRBD2. CDR1 is SGDLS and CDR2 is YYNGEE in the germline V gene. Losses at the gene ends were 7 bases for V and 1 base for J; bases not matched to a gene: 5. CDR3 length: 14 residues. CDR3 protein: CASDPSGTQETQYF. CDR3 nucleotides: TGTGCCAGCGACCCTAGCGGGACCCAAGAGACCCAGTACTTC.

V usage is TRBV19 and J usage is TRBJ1-5, with D uncertain. V shed 3 bases and J shed 4 bases, with 4 bases lying between them. The germline gives CDR1 LNHDA, CDR2 SQIVND (reference sequence). The CDR3 is 12 amino acids. CDR3 bases: TGTGCCAGTAGTATGCCGAATCAGCCCCAGCATTTT. Translated: CASSMPNQPQHF.